The 10 T cell receptor beta chains presented below share a single source sample, sequenced in a study of beta chain features in type 1 diabetes. Findings and caveats of the study: All four CD4+ subsets of Type 1 diabetes patients contained TCRB CDR3s that were moderately but significantly shorter.

These receptors lack a known antigen. The entirety of the isolated RNA underwent reverse transcription, so expressed TCRB transcripts were sequenced. Some clones are missing from TCRdb's copy, which holds only in-frame ones; the method was immunoSEQ multiplex PCR. Here the sample spans a few hundred thousand clones, approximately 14% being singletons. Specimen: naive CD4+ T cells from blood. The receptor set was obtained from a man younger than 40 with type 1 diabetes.

This clone was counted only a few times. The CDR3 DNA sequence: TGCGCCAGCACGAAGGGCTTGGGGCGGTTCAATGAGCAGTTCTTC. The encoded protein is CASTKGLGRFNEQFF. V gene TRBV5-1 combines with J gene TRBJ2-1, with D possibly TRBD1 on 5 matching bases. Trimming removed 6 bases from V and 6 bases from J, with 19 bases in between. The CDR3 covers 15 residues. The V gene's germline CDR1 is SGHRS and CDR2 YFSETQ.

This clone turned up a few times. CDR3 loop: CASKQGAYNEQFF. The CDR3 DNA reads as TGTGCCAGTAAACAGGGGGCCTACAATGAGCAGTTCTTC. This chain joins TRBV19 and TRBJ2-1; 8 nucleotides line up with TRBD1. With V trimmed by 7 bases and J by 2 bases, 1 base remained unmatched. CDR1 and CDR2 (germline): LNHDA, SQIVND (reference sequence). The CDR3 sequence is 13 residues long. Drawing the rest from reference TRBV19 and TRBJ2-1, the complete variable domain is DGGITQSPKYLFRKEGQNVTLSCEQNLNHDAMYWYRQDPGQGLRLIYYSQIVNDFQKGDIAEGYSVSREKKESFPLTVTSAQKNPTAFYLCASKQGAYNEQFFGPGTRLTVL.

This chain joins TRBV4-1 and TRBJ1-6; a possible D gene is TRBD1 (6 bases). The germline CDR1 and CDR2 sequences are MGHRA and YSYEKL. This CDR3 has 16 residues. V gave up 0 bases and J gave up 6 bases, with 12 bases separating them. The CDR3 nucleotides read TGCGCCAGCAGCCAAGACGGGGGGACACCTAATTCACCCCTCCACTTT. Its protein product is CASSQDGGTPNSPLHF.

The rearrangement joins TRBV6-6 to TRBJ2-5, with a weak D call TRBD2 (5 bases). The CDR3 extends over 13 amino acids. V was pared by 5 bases and J by 3 bases, with 10 bases between. The germline V gene encodes CDR1 MNHNY and CDR2 SVGAGI (reference sequence). The CDR3 sequence is CASSRTGEETQYF. The CDR3 DNA reads TGTGCCAGCAGTAGGACTGGGGAAGAGACCCAGTACTTC.

The chain uses TRBV10-3 and TRBJ1-1, with TRBD1 identical over 9 bases. Germline loops: CDR1 ENHRY, CDR2 SYGVKD. The CDR3 consists of 15 residues. J lost 1 base, V lost 2 bases, and 2 bases had no gene match. CDR3 DNA sequence: TGTGCCATCAGTGAGCAGGGACAGGGGAACACTGAAGCTTTCTTT. Its protein product is CAISEQGQGNTEAFF.

This rearrangement joins TRBV7-9 to TRBJ1-1; 7 bases are a match to TRBD1. Germline V gives CDR1 SEHNR, CDR2 FQNEAQ (reference sequence). J lost 5 bases, V lost 4 bases, and 16 bases had no gene match. The CDR3 extends over 17 amino acids. The CDR3 loop reads CASSSLPTGQSETEAFF. The CDR3, as DNA: TGTGCCAGCAGCTCCCTGCCCACGGGACAGAGTGAAACTGAAGCTTTCTTT. Full variable domain (remainder filled in from reference TRBV7-9 and TRBJ1-1): DTGVSQNPRHKITKRGQNVTFRCDPISEHNRLYWYRQTLGQGPEFLTYFQNEAQLEKSRLLSDRFSAERPKGSFSTLEIQRTEQGDSAMYLCASSSLPTGQSETEAFFGQGTRLTVV.

Only one count was recorded for this clone. This chain uses TRBV5-4 with TRBJ2-5; TRBD2 might be the D (5 bases). The CDR3 extends over 14 amino acids. CDR1 is SGHNT and CDR2 is YYREEE in the germline V gene (reference sequence). Trimming pared 0 bases from V and 5 bases from J, leaving 11 bases between. The CDR3, as DNA: TGTGCCAGCAGCTTGGCCGGGATGGGGGAGACCCAGTACTTC. It encodes CASSLAGMGETQYF.

This clone has more than one count but fewer than ten. The V call is TRBV7-8, the J call TRBJ2-3, with 15 bases identical to TRBD2. Germline V gives CDR1 SGHVS, CDR2 FQNEAQ. CDR3 length: 17 amino acids. V lost 6 bases to trimming and J lost 4 bases; unmatched junction nucleotides: 8. The CDR3: CASRSGTSGGIPDTQYF. In nucleotides, the CDR3 is TGTGCCAGCAGATCGGGGACTAGCGGGGGGATTCCAGATACGCAGTATTTT. The full variable domain, its missing parts supplied by reference TRBV7-8 and TRBJ2-3, is GAGVSQSPRYKVAKRGQDVALRCDPISGHVSLFWYQQALGQGPEFLTYFQNEAQLDKSGLPSDRFFAERPEGSVSTLKIQRTQQEDSAVYLCASRSGTSGGIPDTQYFGPGTRLTVL.

This clone was counted only a few times. An end of the junction differs from the germline gene, which may be a read error. The chain combines TRBV19 with TRBJ2-7; D uncertain. CDR1 LNHDA and CDR2 SQIVND come from the germline V gene (reference sequence). CDR3 length: 15 amino acids. The CDR3 coding sequence is TGTGCCACAGTATCTTGGGTGACGGGTTCCTATGAGCAGTACTTC. Encoded protein: CATVSWVTGSYEQYF.

The chain carries TRBV19 and TRBJ2-6, with 8 bases identical to TRBD2. The germline V gene encodes CDR1 LNHDA and CDR2 SQIVND (reference sequence). This CDR3 is built from 17 residues. V lost 7 bases, J lost 2 bases, and 10 bases stayed unmatched. The CDR3 reads CASTVTSEGPGANVLTF. The CDR3, as DNA: TGTGCCAGTACGGTGACTAGCGAGGGGCCTGGGGCCAACGTCCTGACTTTC.